The present TCR beta chain was sequenced within a study of T cells in Graves' hyperthyroidism and ophthalmopathy. The CDR3 is made up of 14 amino acids. Looked up from germline, CDR1 is SGHKS and CDR2 is YYEKEE (reference sequence). Between the trimmed V and J ends, which lost 3 bases and 4 bases, there was a span of 14 bases. General observations from the study: Median prediction lead before ophthalmopathy onset was around 7 months with the model.

The TCR beta CDR3 regions underwent amplification using RNA transcripts as the source. First-round RT-PCR of the TCR CDR3 relied on the HTBI primer set. TCRdb re-derived calls from the multiplex PCR reads in MiXCR, one entry per CDR3 protein. The table lists some 320,000 distinct CDR3 sequences, roughly 15% of them singletons, with about 37% in the top ten. This clonotype was observed at least ten times. Its antigen is currently unknown. The sequence was collected from a woman aged 40-49 years with Graves' ophthalmopathy. The sample was blood. The chain is built from TRBV5-5 and TRBJ2-7, with TRBD1 as a possible D gene (5 bases). This CDR3 reads CASSSGAGQYEQYF. The DNA for the CDR3 is TGTGCCAGCAGCTCAGGCGCAGGGCAGTACGAGCAGTACTTC.